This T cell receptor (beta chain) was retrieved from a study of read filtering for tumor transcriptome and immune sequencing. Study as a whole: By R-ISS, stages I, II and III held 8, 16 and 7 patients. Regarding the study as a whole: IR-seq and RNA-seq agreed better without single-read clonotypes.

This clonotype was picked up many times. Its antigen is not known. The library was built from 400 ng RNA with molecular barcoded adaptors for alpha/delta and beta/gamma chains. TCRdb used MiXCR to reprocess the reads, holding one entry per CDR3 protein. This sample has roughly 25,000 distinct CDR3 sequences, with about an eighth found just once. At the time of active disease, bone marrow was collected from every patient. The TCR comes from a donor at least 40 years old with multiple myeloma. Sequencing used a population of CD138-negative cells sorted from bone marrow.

CDR3 DNA sequence: TGTGCCAGCAGCTTAGTGGGGCAAGCACCCCTCCACTTT. Its translation: CASSLVGQAPLHF. This sequence joins TRBV7-6 and TRBJ1-6, with D possibly TRBD1 on 5 matching bases. Trimming stripped 1 base from V and 11 bases from J, with 9 bases between. This CDR3 is 13 amino acids long. Germline V gene sequence: CDR1 SGHVS, CDR2 FNYEAQ.